The T cell receptor (beta chain) under discussion was sequenced for a study of blood T cell repertoires in COVID-19. Study as a whole: In each case, the material was cDNA or gDNA derived from T cells, B-cell-depleted T cells, or PBMCs.

The method was immunoSEQ multiplex PCR; TCRdb's version includes in-frame clones alone and lacks a portion of them. The data contain 100,000 to 150,000 clones, around 89% of them singletons. This CDR3 has 16 amino acids. The V end lost 0 bases, the J end lost 4 bases, and 15 bases lay between the germline ends. Germline CDR1 and CDR2: LGHNA and YSLEER. It was during active infection that Seattle patients were enrolled and then longitudinally followed. This clonotype was sampled from a man in his 60s with COVID-19, enrolled during active disease. This rearrangement joins TRBV4-3 to TRBJ1-2; D ambiguous. Sequenced material: peripheral blood. The CDR3 DNA follows: TGCGCCAGCAGCCAAGATCGGGGAGGGAAGGTCTATGGCTACACCTTC. Translation: CASSQDRGGKVYGYTF.